This record covers a single T cell receptor (beta chain). Its antigen is currently unknown. The sample originates from a study of blood T cells in healthy people across ages. This CDR3 comprises 14 residues. Germline CDR1 and CDR2: DFQATT and SNEGSKA (reference sequence). V lost 4 bases, J lost 3 bases, and 9 bases stayed unmatched. Findings and caveats of the study: PBMCs were not sorted, which prevented a conclusive comparison of naive versus antigen-experienced cells.

A sample-barcoded 5' primer and a J-beta primer mix were used in a second PCR of about 7 to 11 cycles. TCRdb ran MiXCR on the 5' RACE reads and lists one entry per CDR3 protein. The repertoire holds some 710,000 distinct CDR3 sequences, around half seen once, with 15% to 20% in the top ten. J is TRBJ2-7 and V is TRBV20-1; 7 bases are shared with TRBD1. The sequence came from a man aged 80 or over in good health. Material for sequencing was blood. CDR3 residues: CSAISPGGIYEQYF. The CDR3 nucleotides read TGCAGTGCTATTTCCCCAGGGGGTATCTACGAGCAGTACTTC.